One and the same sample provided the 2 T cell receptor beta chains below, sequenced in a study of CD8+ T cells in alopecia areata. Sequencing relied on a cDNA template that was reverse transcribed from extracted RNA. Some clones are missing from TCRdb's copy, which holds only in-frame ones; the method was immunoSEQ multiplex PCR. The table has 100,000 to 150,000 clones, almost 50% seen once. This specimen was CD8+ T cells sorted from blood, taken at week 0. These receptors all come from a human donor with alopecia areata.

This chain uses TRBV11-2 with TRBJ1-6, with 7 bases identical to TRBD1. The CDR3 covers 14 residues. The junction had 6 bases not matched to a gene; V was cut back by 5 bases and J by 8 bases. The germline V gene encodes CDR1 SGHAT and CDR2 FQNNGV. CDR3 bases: TGTGCCAGCAGCCAGGACAGGACCTATTCACCCCTCCACTTT. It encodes CASSQDRTYSPLHF.

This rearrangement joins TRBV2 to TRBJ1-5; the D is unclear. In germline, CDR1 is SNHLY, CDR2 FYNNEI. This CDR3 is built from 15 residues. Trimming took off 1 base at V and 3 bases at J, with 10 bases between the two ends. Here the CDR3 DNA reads TGTGCCAGCAGTGAAGGGAGGACCTCCAATCAGCCCCAGCATTTT. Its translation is CASSEGRTSNQPQHF.